These T cell receptor beta chains were read from a single sample in a study of shared clonotypes between healthy human individuals. Some clones are missing from TCRdb's copy, which holds only in-frame ones; the method was immunoSEQ multiplex PCR. The profile covers around 2,000,000 clones, with about 95% appearing a single time and 1% to 1.3% taken by the ten largest. The material sequenced was naive CD8+ T cells sorted from blood. All receptors come from a man between 18 and 29 years old in good health. Each CDR3 is given with its conserved first and last residue. The D gene is left open where the match is weak. Some rows have no size entry. The others give once, few or many, or a class for an expanded clone.

V	size	D	J	DNA	CDR3
TRBV5-1	.	.	TRBJ2-3	TGCGCCAGCAGCTTGGTTGACGGATCCAGCGCAGGGGGGGCAGATACGCAGTATTTT	CASSLVDGSSAGGADTQYF
TRBV20-1	.	.	TRBJ2-7	TGCAGTGCAAGGGACGGCTACGAGCAGTACTTC	CSARDGYEQYF
TRBV4-1	.	.	TRBJ1-3	TGCGCCAGCAGCCAAGACGGCTCGATCAGCGGGGACACCATATATTTT	CASSQDGSISGDTIYF
TRBV7-9	.	TRBD2	TRBJ2-1	TGTGCCAGCATCCCGTGGGTAGCGGGGGGTTCAAATGAGCAGTTCTTC	CASIPWVAGGSNEQFF
TRBV7-9	.	.	TRBJ1-1	TGTGCCAGCAGACTTACAGGGAACACTGAAGCTTTCTTT	CASRLTGNTEAFF
TRBV5-8	.	.	TRBJ1-1	TGTGCCAGCAGCTTGGGCAGGGGCACTGAAGCTTTCTTT	CASSLGRGTEAFF
TRBV4-1	.	TRBD1	TRBJ2-7	TGCGCCAGCAGCCCGACAGGGGCGACCTACGAGCAGTACTTC	CASSPTGATYEQYF
TRBV27	.	.	TRBJ2-6	TGTGCCAGCAGTTCTCCGGGATTTCCTTCTGGGGCCAACGTCCTGACTTTC	CASSSPGFPSGANVLTF
TRBV7-9	.	TRBD2	TRBJ2-1	TGTGCCAGCGGACAGGGACTAGCGGGGGAGAATGAGCAGTTCTTC	CASGQGLAGENEQFF
TRBV27	.	.	TRBJ2-1	TGTGCCAGCAGTTTAATAGGGGAAGGCGGCAATGAGCAGTTCTTC	CASSLIGEGGNEQFF
TRBV2	.	TRBD1	TRBJ2-7	TGTGCCAGCAGTGAATACCCGGGACAGGGGTTTAACGAGCAGTACTTC	CASSEYPGQGFNEQYF
TRBV2	once	.	TRBJ2-3	TGTGCCAGCAGCGCTGTAGGGTACCTCTCCAGCACAGATACGCAGTATTTT	CASSAVGYLSSTDTQYF
TRBV28	.	TRBD2	TRBJ2-3	TGTGCCAGCAGCCTGGGGGTAGTAGCGGGTACAGATACGCAGTATTTT	CASSLGVVAGTDTQYF
TRBV5-4	.	.	TRBJ1-2	TGTGCCAGCAGCATAGGACAGTTCTACACCTTC	CASSIGQFYTF
TRBV29-1	.	TRBD1	TRBJ2-6	TGCAGCGTTGAAGATCAAGAGGGGGCGCATGGGGCCAACGTCCTGACTTTC	CSVEDQEGAHGANVLTF
TRBV7-9	.	.	TRBJ1-2	TGTGCCAGCAGCCGGATGGGGGGAGTGAACTATGGCTACACCTTC	CASSRMGGVNYGYTF
TRBV7-9	.	.	TRBJ1-1	TGTGCCAGCAGCTTAGTACTGGAGAACACTGAAGCTTTCTTT	CASSLVLENTEAFF
TRBV7-9	.	.	TRBJ2-1	TGTGCCAGCAGCCCGACCCTAGCCCTCCTGTCAAATGAGCAGTTCTTC	CASSPTLALLSNEQFF
TRBV10-3	.	TRBD1	TRBJ2-5	TGTGCCATCAGCGTAGCAACTTCCGGACAGGCCATGGAGACCCAGTACTTC	CAISVATSGQAMETQYF
TRBV27	.	.	TRBJ2-7	TGTGCCAGCAGCCCCGGTCCCCACGAGCAGTACTTC	CASSPGPHEQYF
TRBV4-1	.	TRBD2	TRBJ2-3	TGCGCCAGCAGCCAAGGAGCGGGGGGGGTCCCTAGCACAGATACGCAGTATTTT	CASSQGAGGVPSTDTQYF
TRBV11-2	once	.	TRBJ1-6	TGTGCCAGCAGCTTAGATAATTATTCACCCCTCCACTTT	CASSLDNYSPLHF
TRBV5-6	.	.	TRBJ2-5	TGTGCCAGCAGCTTGGGGGCAGTCGAAGAGACCCAGTACTTC	CASSLGAVEETQYF
TRBV6-5	.	.	TRBJ1-1	TGTGCCAGCAGTTACGGGAGGGTGGGCACTGAAGCTTTCTTT	CASSYGRVGTEAFF
TRBV2	.	.	TRBJ1-4	TGTGCCAGCAGTGGTGGGAGCTATGAAAAACTGTTTTTT	CASSGGSYEKLFF
TRBV13	.	.	TRBJ2-5	TGTGCCAGCAGCTTACACGAAAACCAAGAGACCCAGTACTTC	CASSLHENQETQYF
TRBV13	.	.	TRBJ2-1	TGTGCCGGATCGCGGCAGTCTCACAATGAGCAGTTCTTC	CAGSRQSHNEQFF
TRBV10-1	.	TRBD2	TRBJ2-3	TGCGCCAGCAGTGAGGGACTAGCGGGAGGGCCTACAACCACAGATACGCAGTATTTT	CASSEGLAGGPTTTDTQYF
TRBV2	.	TRBD2	TRBJ2-7	TGTGCCAGCAGTGGGGGAGGGTCCTACGAGCAGTACTTC	CASSGGGSYEQYF
TRBV6-1	.	.	TRBJ2-7	TGTGCCAGCAGTCTGTCGGTCTCCTACGAGCAGTACTTC	CASSLSVSYEQYF
TRBV11-2	.	.	TRBJ2-7	TGTGCCAGCAGCTTAGGGGGCAACTACGAGCAGTACTTC	CASSLGGNYEQYF
TRBV5-6	once	TRBD1	TRBJ2-5	TGTGCCAGCAGCCGAGGGACAGGCACGGAGACCCAGTACTTC	CASSRGTGTETQYF
TRBV5-1	.	.	TRBJ1-4	TGCGCCAGCAGCTTGGAAGGCAGGGAATATGAAAAACTGTTTTTT	CASSLEGREYEKLFF
TRBV9	.	TRBD2	TRBJ2-1	TGTGCCAGCAGCAAAGAGGATCCCCCGGGACTAGCGGGCAATGAGCAGTTCTTC	CASSKEDPPGLAGNEQFF
TRBV19	.	.	TRBJ2-7	TGTGCCAGTAGTATGTATGGAGAGTACGAGCAGTACTTC	CASSMYGEYEQYF
TRBV30	.	TRBD1	TRBJ2-7	TGTGCCTGGAGAGAAACAGGGGTCGACGAGCAGTACTTC	CAWRETGVDEQYF
TRBV30	.	TRBD2	TRBJ2-3	TGTGCCTGTGTACTAGCGGGAGGGCCCGCAGATACGCAGTATTTT	CACVLAGGPADTQYF
TRBV6-6	.	.	TRBJ1-2	TGTGCCAGCAGGCAACAGGTTGGCCCTCCATATGGCTACACCTTC	CASRQQVGPPYGYTF
TRBV5-1	.	.	TRBJ2-3	TGCGCCAGCAGCTTCGGGACCGCTAGCACAGATACGCAGTATTTT	CASSFGTASTDTQYF
TRBV6-6	once	TRBD2	TRBJ2-1	TGTGCCTCCGGGGGGAGCTCCTACAATGAGCAGTTCTTC	CASGGSSYNEQFF
TRBV11-1	.	.	TRBJ2-7	TGTGCCAGCAGCTTAAGGTCGGAGGGATCGTACGAGCAGTACTTC	CASSLRSEGSYEQYF
TRBV4-2	.	.	TRBJ2-1	TGTGCCAGCAGCCAAGATCTTACAGCCTACTACAATGAGCAGTTCTTC	CASSQDLTAYYNEQFF
TRBV4-3	.	.	TRBJ1-3	TGCGCCAGCAGCCAAGAGGTGGGAAACACCATATATTTT	CASSQEVGNTIYF
TRBV9	.	.	TRBJ1-1	TGTGCCAGCAGCGCCACTTCGGGAGGATTGGTGAACACTGAAGCTTTCTTT	CASSATSGGLVNTEAFF
TRBV9	.	.	TRBJ2-3	TGTGCCAGCAGCGCCCGACTGAACACAGATACGCAGTATTTT	CASSARLNTDTQYF
TRBV4-3	.	.	TRBJ1-2	TGCGCCAGCAGCCAAATCGGGCCTAACTATGGCTACACCTTC	CASSQIGPNYGYTF
TRBV25-1	once	.	TRBJ2-3	TGTGCCAGCAGGGTAGATGGCGGGGGCCTGACAGATACGCAGTATTTT	CASRVDGGGLTDTQYF
TRBV28	once	.	TRBJ1-5	TGTGCCAGCAGTTTAGAAATGGCGGGGCACCAGCCCCAGCATTTT	CASSLEMAGHQPQHF
TRBV4-3	.	.	TRBJ2-3	TGCGCCAGCAGCCAAGATTCAGCAGATACGCAGTATTTT	CASSQDSADTQYF
TRBV7-3	.	.	TRBJ1-1	TGTGCCAGCAGCTTAGAACAGAACACTGAAGCTTTCTTT	CASSLEQNTEAFF
TRBV30	.	.	TRBJ2-1	TGTGCCTGGAGTCAAGACCCTGGCTCCTACAATGAGCAGTTCTTC	CAWSQDPGSYNEQFF
TRBV9	.	.	TRBJ1-1	TGTGCCAGCAGCGTAGGGGGTGAGGCAACTGAAGCTTTCTTT	CASSVGGEATEAFF
TRBV5-1	.	.	TRBJ2-7	TGCGCCAGCAGCTTTTCCGGGACTGATTCCTACGAGCAGTACTTC	CASSFSGTDSYEQYF